These T cell receptor beta chains were read from a single sample in a study of control samples from healthy donors and cancer patients. Method: immunoSEQ multiplex PCR; TCRdb's copy keeps in-frame clones and lacks some. The sample lists more than 110,000 clones, approximately 91% occurring once. The specimen was blood. The origin of the receptors is a woman in her 30s in good health. Both conserved end residues are part of each CDR3. Fields, in order: clone size, CDR3 length, D gene, J gene, V gene, CDR3 DNA, CDR3 protein. The D gene is left open where the match is weak. Expanded clones are given a class, and other clones once, few, many or no size at all.

- | 14 | - | TRBJ1-3 | TRBV6-5 | TGTGCCAGCTCCTTACAGTTAGGGCCAAACACCATATATTTT | CASSLQLGPNTIYF
- | 14 | - | TRBJ2-1 | TRBV11-1 | TGTGCCAGCAGCTCCGGGACTGGGGGCCGAGAGCAGTTCTTC | CASSSGTGGREQFF
- | 17 | TRBD1 | TRBJ2-6 | TRBV27 | TGTGCCAGCAGTCCCGGGACAGGGGCCTCTGGGGCCAACGTCCTGACTTTC | CASSPGTGASGANVLTF
- | 19 | TRBD2 | TRBJ2-7 | TRBV3-1/TRBV3-2 | TGTGCCAGCAGCCAAGATGCGCATTCCCCACTAGCGGACTCCTACGAGCAGTACTTC | CASSQDAHSPLADSYEQYF
- | 14 | TRBD1 | TRBJ2-2 | TRBV7-2 | TGTGCCAGCAGCACAGGGGTCCTCACCGGGGAGCTGTTTTTT | CASSTGVLTGELFF
- | 12 | - | TRBJ1-6 | TRBV2 | TGTGCCGGACACCGTCAGAATTCACCCCTCCACTTT | CAGHRQNSPLHF
- | 14 | TRBD2 | TRBJ2-7 | TRBV20-1 | TGCAGTGCTAGTGCCGGGACTAGAGACTACGAGCAGTACTTC | CSASAGTRDYEQYF
- | 14 | TRBD1 | TRBJ2-7 | TRBV5-1 | TGCGCCAGCAGGAACCCAGGGGGCTCCTACGAGCAGTACTTC | CASRNPGGSYEQYF
- | 13 | TRBD1 | TRBJ1-2 | TRBV24-1 | TGTGCCACCAGTCCGACAGGGAACTATGGCTACACCTTC | CATSPTGNYGYTF
- | 14 | - | TRBJ2-5 | TRBV3-1/TRBV3-2 | TGTGCCAGCAGCCAAGGCCCCCCGGGGGAGACCCAGTACTTC | CASSQGPPGETQYF
- | 13 | - | TRBJ2-5 | TRBV25-1 | TGTGCCAGCAGTCAAGTGAAGCAAGAGACCCAGTACTTC | CASSQVKQETQYF
- | 13 | - | TRBJ1-2 | TRBV9 | TGTGCCAGCAGCGCCCAAGGGGCCAGTGGCTACACCTTC | CASSAQGASGYTF
- | 12 | - | TRBJ2-7 | TRBV2 | TGTGCCAGCAGCCCGGACGTCTACGAGCAGTACTTC | CASSPDVYEQYF
- | 13 | - | TRBJ2-3 | TRBV7-8 | TGTGCCAGCAGCTGGTCAGACACAGATACGCAGTATTTT | CASSWSDTDTQYF
- | 13 | - | TRBJ2-7 | TRBV7-2 | TGTGCCAGCAGCCGGATTTCCTCCTACGAGCAGTACTTC | CASSRISSYEQYF
- | 14 | TRBD1 | TRBJ1-5 | TRBV5-1 | TGCGCCAGCAGCTTGACAGGGGAGATGCAGCCCCAGCATTTT | CASSLTGEMQPQHF
once | 12 | - | TRBJ2-7 | TRBV10-1 | TGCGCCAGCAGTGACCGGGCCCACGAGCAGTACTTC | CASSDRAHEQYF
- | 14 | TRBD1 | TRBJ1-4 | TRBV5-1 | TGCGCCAGCAGATCCGGGACAGGGCATGAAAAACTGTTTTTT | CASRSGTGHEKLFF
- | 17 | - | TRBJ2-5 | TRBV21-1 | TGTGCCAGCAGCAAACCCGCGGGACGCCGGGGAAACGAGACCCAGTACTTC | CASSKPAGRRGNETQYF
- | 15 | - | TRBJ2-3 | TRBV13 | TGTGCCAGCAGCTTAGGGCCCCTCGAGACAGATACGCAGTATTTT | CASSLGPLETDTQYF
- | 15 | - | TRBJ1-4 | TRBV10-3 | TGTGCCATCAGCGCCAGGACGATAGAGGGGGAAAAACTGTTTTTT | CAISARTIEGEKLFF
- | 15 | TRBD1 | TRBJ1-2 | TRBV5-1 | TGCGCCAGCAGCTTGGACCTACAGGGGGCGGAGGGCTACACCTTC | CASSLDLQGAEGYTF